A single sample gave rise to the 4 T cell receptor beta chains below, sequenced in a study of control samples from healthy donors and cancer patients (TCRdb year 2020). The library relied on the immunoSEQ multiplex PCR assay. What TCRdb holds here is the immuneACCESS table cut down to in-frame rearrangements. Part of the clones is not present; checked against another copy, under half of the missing clones reflect an unresolved V gene, and the others are unexplained. Present in this sample are 3,600 or so clones, 60% to 80% of which were seen just once. The top ten hold about 8.4% of the sample. Material: formalin-fixed, paraffin-embedded tissue. The source is a female donor with melanoma.

This chain connects TRBV3-1 (or the pseudogene TRBV3-2) to TRBJ1-5, with 7 bases lining up with TRBD1. Germline V CDR1 and CDR2: LGHDT, YNNKEL (reference sequence). The CDR3 loop spans 13 amino acids. Germline trimming cut 4 bases from V and 5 bases from J; bases unmatched to any gene: 2. The CDR3 sequence is CASSLTGDQPQHF. The CDR3 DNA sequence: TGTGCCAGCAGCCTAACAGGGGATCAGCCCCAGCATTTT.

The V and J genes are TRBV4-1 and TRBJ2-3; 9 bases are a match to TRBD1. The CDR3 length is 15 residues. The ends lost 5 bases at V and 3 bases at J; junction bases unmatched: 6. Germline V gene sequence: CDR1 MGHRA, CDR2 YSYEKL. CDR3: CASSFRGQGTDTQYF. For the CDR3, the DNA is TGCGCCAGCAGCTTCAGGGGACAGGGTACAGATACGCAGTATTTT.

V gene TRBV10-3 combines with J gene TRBJ2-3; D unresolved. The V end was cut by 3 bases, the J end by 1 base, with 8 bases between. The length of the CDR3 is 14 residues. Germline V lookup: CDR1 ENHRY, CDR2 SYGVKD. The CDR3: CAISDVDGTDTQYF. The CDR3 region has the DNA TGTGCCATCAGTGATGTCGATGGCACAGATACGCAGTATTTT.

The genes are TRBV12-3 or TRBV12-4 and TRBJ2-1; D possibly matches TRBD1 or TRBD2 (7 bases each). This CDR3 region has 13 residues. Trimming stripped 2 bases from V and 12 bases from J, with 14 bases between. CDR3 sequence: CASSLLQGRVQFF. The DNA for the CDR3 is TGTGCCAGCAGTTTACTACAGGGGAGGGTGCAGTTCTTC.